This T cell receptor (beta chain) emerged from a study of spatial heterogeneity in lung cancer. Study summary: Alpha-chain detections were consistently fewer than beta-chain detections among the sequences. On average, each unique TCR and UMI combination appeared more than ten times in raw reads.

The CDR3 is 17 amino acids. CDR1 is SGHTA and CDR2 is FQGTGA in the germline V gene. Trimming took 1 base from V and 4 from J, leaving 19 bases between them. A unique molecular identifier was attached to every TCR cDNA molecule. TCRdb independently ran MiXCR on the 5' RACE reads; one entry per CDR3 protein. The sample yields about 38,000 distinct CDR3 sequences, roughly 5.4% seen once. As for time point: sample taken at primary tumor resection. The sequenced material consisted of unsorted whole RNA from tumor, nontumor lung or frozen PBMC. In its sample, this clonotype was seen many times. The sequence came from a female donor with early-stage non-small cell lung cancer. The input for sequencing was PBMCs, taken at surgery. The chain is built from TRBV7-3 and TRBJ2-5; D possibly corresponds to TRBD2 (7 bases). This CDR3 is CASSLKGGVQARETQYF. DNA for the CDR3: TGTGCCAGCAGCTTAAAGGGGGGGGTTCAAGCGAGAGAGACCCAGTACTTC.